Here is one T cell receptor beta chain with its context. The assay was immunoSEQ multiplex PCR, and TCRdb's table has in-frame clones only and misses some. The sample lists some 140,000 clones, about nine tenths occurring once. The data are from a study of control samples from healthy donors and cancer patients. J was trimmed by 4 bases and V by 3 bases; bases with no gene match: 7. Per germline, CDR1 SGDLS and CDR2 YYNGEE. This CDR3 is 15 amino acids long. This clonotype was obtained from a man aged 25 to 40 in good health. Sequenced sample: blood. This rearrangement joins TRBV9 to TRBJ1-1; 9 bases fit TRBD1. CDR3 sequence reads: CASSGGSTGGTEAFF. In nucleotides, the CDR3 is TGTGCCAGCAGCGGAGGGTCGACAGGGGGCACTGAAGCTTTCTTT.